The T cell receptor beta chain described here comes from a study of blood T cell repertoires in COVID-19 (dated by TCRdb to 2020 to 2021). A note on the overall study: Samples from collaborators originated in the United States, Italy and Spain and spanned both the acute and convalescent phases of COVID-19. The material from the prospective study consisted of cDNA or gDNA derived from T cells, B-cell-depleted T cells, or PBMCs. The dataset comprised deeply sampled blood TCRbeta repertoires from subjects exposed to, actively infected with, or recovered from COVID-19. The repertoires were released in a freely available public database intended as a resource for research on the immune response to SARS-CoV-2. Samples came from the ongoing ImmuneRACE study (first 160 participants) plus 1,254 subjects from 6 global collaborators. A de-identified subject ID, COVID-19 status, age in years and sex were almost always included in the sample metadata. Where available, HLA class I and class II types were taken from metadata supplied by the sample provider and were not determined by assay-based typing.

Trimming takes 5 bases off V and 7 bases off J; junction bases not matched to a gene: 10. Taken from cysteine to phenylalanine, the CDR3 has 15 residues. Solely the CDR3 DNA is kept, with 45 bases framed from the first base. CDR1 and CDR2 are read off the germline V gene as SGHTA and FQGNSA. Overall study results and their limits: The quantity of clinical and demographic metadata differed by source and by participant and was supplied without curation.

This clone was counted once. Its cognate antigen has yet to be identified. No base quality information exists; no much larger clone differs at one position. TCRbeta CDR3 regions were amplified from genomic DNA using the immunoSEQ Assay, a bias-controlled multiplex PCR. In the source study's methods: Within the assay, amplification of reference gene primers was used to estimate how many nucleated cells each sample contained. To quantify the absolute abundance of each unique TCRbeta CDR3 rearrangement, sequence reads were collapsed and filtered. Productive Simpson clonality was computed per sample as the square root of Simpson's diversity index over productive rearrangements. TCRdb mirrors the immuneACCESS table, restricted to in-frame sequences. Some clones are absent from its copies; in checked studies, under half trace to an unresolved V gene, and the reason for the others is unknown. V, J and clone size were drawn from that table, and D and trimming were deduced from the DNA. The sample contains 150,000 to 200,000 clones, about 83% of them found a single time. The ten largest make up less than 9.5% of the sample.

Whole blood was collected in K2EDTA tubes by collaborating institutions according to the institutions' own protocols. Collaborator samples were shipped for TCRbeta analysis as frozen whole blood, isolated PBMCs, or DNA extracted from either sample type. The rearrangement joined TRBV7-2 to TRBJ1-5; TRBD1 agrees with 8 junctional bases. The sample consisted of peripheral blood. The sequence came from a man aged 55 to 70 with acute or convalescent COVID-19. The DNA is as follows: TGTGCCAGCAGCAACCCAGACAGGGGATACCAGCCCCAGCATTTT. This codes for CASSNPDRGYQPQHF.